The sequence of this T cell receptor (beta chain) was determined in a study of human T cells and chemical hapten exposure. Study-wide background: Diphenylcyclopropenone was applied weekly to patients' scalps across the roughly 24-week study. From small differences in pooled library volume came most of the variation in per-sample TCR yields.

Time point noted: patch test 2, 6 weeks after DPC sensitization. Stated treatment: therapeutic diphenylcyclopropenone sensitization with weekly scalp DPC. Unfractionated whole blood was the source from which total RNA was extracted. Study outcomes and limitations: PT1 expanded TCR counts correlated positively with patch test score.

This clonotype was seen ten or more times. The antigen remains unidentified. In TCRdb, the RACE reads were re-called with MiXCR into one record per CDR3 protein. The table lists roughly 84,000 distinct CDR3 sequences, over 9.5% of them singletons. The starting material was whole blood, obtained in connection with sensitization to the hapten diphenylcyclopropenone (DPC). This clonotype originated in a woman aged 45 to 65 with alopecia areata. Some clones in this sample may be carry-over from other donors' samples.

The CDR3 loop is CASSPRGAGTEAFF. For the CDR3, the DNA is TGCGCCAGCAGCCCCCGGGGGGCTGGGACTGAAGCTTTCTTT. J is TRBJ1-1 and V is TRBV5-1; D may be TRBD1 (6 bases). The V and J ends lost 4 bases and 5 bases respectively, with 15 bases between them. Germline values: CDR1 SGHRS, CDR2 YFSETQ. The CDR3 has 14 residues.